Listed below are T cell receptor beta chains from one sample, sequenced in a study of regulatory T cells in long-lasting Graves disease. TCRdb re-derived calls from the multiplex PCR reads in MiXCR, one entry per CDR3 protein. There are a few hundred thousand distinct CDR3 sequences in the sample; under 20% occur only once, and approximately 14% lies in the top ten. These data were also reused for a study on T cells in Graves' hyperthyroidism and ophthalmopathy.

Sequences were derived from peripheral blood mononuclear cells (PBMCs), sampled at new diagnosis, from a patient treated with antithyroid drugs. These receptors all come from a woman in her twenties or thirties with Graves disease. The CDR3 runs from the conserved cysteine through the conserved F or W. The D gene is left open where the match is weak. Clone size, where shown, is once, few, many, or a class for clones that have expanded.

-	TRBJ1-2	many	TRBV7-9	TGTGCCAGCAGCTCCCCAGGGACGGGGCGGCGTGGCTACACCTTC	CASSSPGTGRRGYTF
-	TRBJ2-7	many	TRBV12-3/TRBV12-4	TGTGCCAGCGGGACCGGTTACGAGCAGTACTTC	CASGTGYEQYF
-	TRBJ1-4	many	TRBV7-6	TGTGCCAGCAGCTTAGGGGGACCAAAGGAAAAACTGTTTTTT	CASSLGGPKEKLFF
TRBD1	TRBJ1-1	many	TRBV18	TGTGCCAGCTCACAGAGGACAGGGGGCGACGCTGAAGCTTTCTTT	CASSQRTGGDAEAFF
-	TRBJ1-4	many	TRBV9	TGTGCCAGCAGCGTAGAGGGGACACCTAATGAAAAACTGTTTTTT	CASSVEGTPNEKLFF
-	TRBJ1-6	-	TRBV6-9	TGTGCCAGCAGTTACTCCCGGCAGGGAGGCTCCTATAATTCACCCCTCCACTTT	CASSYSRQGGSYNSPLHF
-	TRBJ1-5	many	TRBV3-1	TGTGCCAGCAGCCAAGATCCGGCCGGTCAGCCCCAGCATTTT	CASSQDPAGQPQHF
TRBD2	TRBJ2-7	many	TRBV5-6	TGTGCCAGCAGCTTGGAGGGGCGGGGGGACTCCTACGAGCAGTACTTC	CASSLEGRGDSYEQYF
TRBD1	TRBJ1-1	-	TRBV7-2	TGTGCCAGCAGCTACATAGGAGGGGGCAGCTTGAACACTGAAGCTTTCTTT	CASSYIGGGSLNTEAFF
-	TRBJ2-1	many	TRBV11-2	TGTGCCAGCAGCATCAGCTCCTACAATGAGCAGTTCTTC	CASSISSYNEQFF